The 7 T cell receptor beta chains reported below all come from one sample, sequenced in a study of T cell repertoires in cytomegalovirus infection. In TCRdb, the reads were re-called with MiXCR into one record per CDR3 protein. The sample includes some 97,000 distinct CDR3 sequences, more than 20% of them seen just once. The sequenced sample was CD8+ T cells from PBMCs. Every receptor here comes from a human donor in good health (CMV status not recorded). Some clones in this sample may be carry-over from other donors' samples.

This clonotype was recorded a few times. The chain carries TRBV6-5 and TRBJ2-1, with 9 bases aligning to TRBD2. V shed 7 bases and J 10 bases; nucleotides not matched to a gene: 14. Germline CDR1 and CDR2: MNHEY and SVGAGI. The CDR3 sequence is 15 residues long. The DNA for the CDR3 is TGTGCCAGCACTACTGGACTAGCGACGGAAGGCGAGCAGTTCTTC. Translating it yields CASTTGLATEGEQFF.

The chain combines TRBV10-2 with TRBJ2-1; 9 bases fit TRBD2. This CDR3 region has 16 residues. The V gene's germline CDR1 is WSHSY and CDR2 SAAADI. V was clipped by 7 bases and J by 0 bases; unmatched bases: 7. CDR3 region: CASIISGSSSYNEQFF. In DNA form, the CDR3 reads TGCGCCAGCATTATTAGCGGGAGTAGCTCCTACAATGAGCAGTTCTTC.

The gene calls are TRBV29-1 and TRBJ2-2; 7 nucleotides agree with TRBD2. Trimming took 4 bases from V and 0 from J; bases not matched to a gene: 5. Germline V gene lookup returns CDR1 SQVTM and CDR2 ANQGSEA. The CDR3 consists of 15 residues. The CDR3, as DNA: TGCAGCGTTGTCGTCGGGGGGACGAACACCGGGGAGCTGTTTTTT. This encodes CSVVVGGTNTGELFF.

This chain connects TRBV7-9 to TRBJ2-5, with a weak D call TRBD2 (6 bases). CDR1 SEHNR and CDR2 FQNEAQ come from the germline V gene (reference sequence). The germline V and J ends were trimmed by 0 bases and 5 bases, with 10 bases remaining between them. The CDR3 loop spans 14 amino acids. The CDR3 loop reads CASSLAEGSETQYF. DNA for the CDR3: TGTGCCAGCAGCTTAGCGGAGGGAAGCGAGACCCAGTACTTC.

This clonotype was seen ten or more times. J is TRBJ2-2 and V is TRBV7-6, with a tentative D call TRBD1 (5 bases). The CDR3 is 14 residues long. V lost 5 bases, J lost 6 bases, and 13 bases lay in between. Germline CDR1 SGHVS, CDR2 FNYEAQ. CDR3 protein: CASSHSAGSGELFF. Written as DNA, the CDR3 is TGTGCCAGCAGCCATAGTGCAGGGTCCGGGGAGCTGTTTTTT.

This clonotype was counted between two and nine times. The V and J genes are TRBV28 and TRBJ2-3; TRBD1 agrees at 10 bases. The CDR3 runs to 14 residues. V shed 7 bases, J shed 5 bases, and the junction held 6 bases outside the gene matches. Germline-derived CDR1 and CDR2 are MDHEN and SYDVKM. CDR3: CASTLTGGIDTQYF. CDR3 bases: TGTGCCAGCACCCTGACAGGGGGCATAGATACGCAGTATTTT.

Turning to this clonotype: Mismatch with germline at one junction end may stem from a read error. The chain employs TRBV28 and TRBJ1-4, with D possibly being TRBD1 (5 bases). Looked up from germline, CDR1 is MDHEN and CDR2 is SYDVKM. This CDR3 is built from 15 residues. In DNA form, the CDR3 reads TGTGCCAGAAGTTTAAGCGGCAGGGCAGGCGAAAAACTGTTTTTT. The encoded protein is CARSLSGRAGEKLFF.